The entry that follows covers one T cell receptor (beta chain) sequence. The data were obtained in a study of blood T cell repertoires in COVID-19. Background on the study: Collection of acute and convalescent COVID-19 samples took place in the United States, Italy and Spain.

How the authors handled the data: Estimation of nucleated cell counts was performed using reference gene primer amplification. The data were produced by immunoSEQ multiplex PCR, yet TCRdb's version contains in-frame clones alone and is incomplete. V and J calls and clone size are given by that table; D and trimming were obtained from the DNA. Of over 200,000 clones in the sample, about nine tenths are singletons; the top ten hold 2.5% to 3.5%. Trimming took off 1 base at V and 0 bases at J, with 7 bases between the two ends. The CDR3 covers 15 residues. CDR1 and CDR2 from the germline V gene are MDHEN and SYDVKM.

This sequence joins TRBV28 and TRBJ1-5; D gene uncertain. Source material: peripheral blood. The TCR sequence derives from a woman aged 55-69 years with acute or convalescent COVID-19. CDR3: CASSLLWHSNQPQHF. The CDR3 nucleotides read TGTGCCAGCAGTTTATTGTGGCATAGCAATCAGCCCCAGCATTTT.